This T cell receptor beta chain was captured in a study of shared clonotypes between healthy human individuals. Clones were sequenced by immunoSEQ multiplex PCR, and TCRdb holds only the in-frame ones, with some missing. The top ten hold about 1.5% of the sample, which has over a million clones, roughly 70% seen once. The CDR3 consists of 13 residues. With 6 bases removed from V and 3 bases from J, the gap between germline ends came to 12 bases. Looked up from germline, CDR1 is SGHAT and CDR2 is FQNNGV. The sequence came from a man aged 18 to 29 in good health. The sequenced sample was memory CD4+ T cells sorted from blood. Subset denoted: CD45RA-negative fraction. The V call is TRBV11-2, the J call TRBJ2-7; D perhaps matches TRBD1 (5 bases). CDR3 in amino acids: CASRITQGYEQYF. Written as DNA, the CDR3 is TGTGCCAGCAGAATCACCCAGGGCTACGAGCAGTACTTC.